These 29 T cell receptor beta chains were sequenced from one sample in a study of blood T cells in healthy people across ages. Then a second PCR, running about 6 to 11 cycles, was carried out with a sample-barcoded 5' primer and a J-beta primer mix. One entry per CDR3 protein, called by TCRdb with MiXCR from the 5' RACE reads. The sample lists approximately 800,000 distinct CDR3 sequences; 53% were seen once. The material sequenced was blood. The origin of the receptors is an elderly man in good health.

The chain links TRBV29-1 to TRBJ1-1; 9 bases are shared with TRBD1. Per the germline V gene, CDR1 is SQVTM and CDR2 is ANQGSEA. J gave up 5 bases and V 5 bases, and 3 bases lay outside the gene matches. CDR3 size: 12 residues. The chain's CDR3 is CSVLDRGTEAFF. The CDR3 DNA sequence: TGCAGCGTTTTGGACAGGGGTACTGAAGCTTTCTTT.

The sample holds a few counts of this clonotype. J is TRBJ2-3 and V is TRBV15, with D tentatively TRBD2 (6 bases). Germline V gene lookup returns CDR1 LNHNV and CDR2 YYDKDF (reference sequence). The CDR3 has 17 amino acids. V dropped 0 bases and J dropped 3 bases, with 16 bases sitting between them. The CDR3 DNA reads TGTGCCACCAGCAGAGAACCCCAGGTCGGGAGTACAGATACGCAGTATTTT. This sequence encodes CATSREPQVGSTDTQYF.

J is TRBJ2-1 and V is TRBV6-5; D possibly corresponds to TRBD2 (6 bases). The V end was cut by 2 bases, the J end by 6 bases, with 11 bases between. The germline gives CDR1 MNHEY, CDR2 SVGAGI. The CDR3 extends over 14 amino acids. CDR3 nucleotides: TGTGCCAGCAGTTACACACTAGCCACCAATGAGCAGTTCTTC. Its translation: CASSYTLATNEQFF.

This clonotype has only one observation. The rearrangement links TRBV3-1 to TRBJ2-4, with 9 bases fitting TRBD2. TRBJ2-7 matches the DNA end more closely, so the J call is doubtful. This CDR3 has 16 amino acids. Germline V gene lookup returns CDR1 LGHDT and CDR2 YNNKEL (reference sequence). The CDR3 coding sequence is TGTGCCAGCAGCCAATGCGGGATAGCGGGAGCTTACGAGCAGTACTTC. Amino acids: CASSQCGIAGAYEQYF.

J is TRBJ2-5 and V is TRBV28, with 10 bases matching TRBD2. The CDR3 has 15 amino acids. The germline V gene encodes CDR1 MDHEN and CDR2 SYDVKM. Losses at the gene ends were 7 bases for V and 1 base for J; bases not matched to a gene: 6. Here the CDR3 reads CASNRAGGIQETQYF. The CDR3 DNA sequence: TGTGCCAGCAACCGAGCGGGGGGGATCCAAGAGACCCAGTACTTC.

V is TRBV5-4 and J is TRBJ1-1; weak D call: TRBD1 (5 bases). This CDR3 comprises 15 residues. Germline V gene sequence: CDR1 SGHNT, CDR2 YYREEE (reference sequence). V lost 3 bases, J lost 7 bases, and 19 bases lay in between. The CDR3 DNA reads TGTGCCAGCAGCTCGGGACGGCCGGGGTTCGATGAAGCTTTCTTT. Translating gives CASSSGRPGFDEAFF.

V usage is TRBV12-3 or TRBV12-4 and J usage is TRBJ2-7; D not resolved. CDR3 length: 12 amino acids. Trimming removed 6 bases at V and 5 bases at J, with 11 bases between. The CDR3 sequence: CASSRRTHEQYF. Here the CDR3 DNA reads TGTGCCAGCAGCCGACGGACGCACGAGCAGTACTTC.

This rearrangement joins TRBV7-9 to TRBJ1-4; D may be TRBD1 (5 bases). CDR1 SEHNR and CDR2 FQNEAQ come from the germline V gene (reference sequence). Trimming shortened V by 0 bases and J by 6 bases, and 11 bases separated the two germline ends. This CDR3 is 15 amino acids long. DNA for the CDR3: TGTGCCAGCAGCTTAGCGGGACCGGCTGATGAAAAACTGTTTTTT. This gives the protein CASSLAGPADEKLFF. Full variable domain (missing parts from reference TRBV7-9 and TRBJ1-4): DTGVSQNPRHKITKRGQNVTFRCDPISEHNRLYWYRQTLGQGPEFLTYFQNEAQLEKSRLLSDRFSAERPKGSFSTLEIQRTEQGDSAMYLCASSLAGPADEKLFFGSGTQLSVL.

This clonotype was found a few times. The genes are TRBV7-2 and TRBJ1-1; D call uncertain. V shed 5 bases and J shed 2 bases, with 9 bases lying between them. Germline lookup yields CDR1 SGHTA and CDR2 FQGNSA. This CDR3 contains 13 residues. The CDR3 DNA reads TGTGCCAGCAGCAGCGCGGTCAACACTGAAGCTTTCTTT. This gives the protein CASSSAVNTEAFF.

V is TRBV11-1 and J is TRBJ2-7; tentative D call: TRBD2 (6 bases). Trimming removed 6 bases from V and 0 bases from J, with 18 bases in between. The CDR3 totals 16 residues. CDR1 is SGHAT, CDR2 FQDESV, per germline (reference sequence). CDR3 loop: CASRIPPGGPSYEQYF. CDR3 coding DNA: TGTGCCAGCAGAATTCCCCCCGGGGGTCCCTCCTACGAGCAGTACTTC.

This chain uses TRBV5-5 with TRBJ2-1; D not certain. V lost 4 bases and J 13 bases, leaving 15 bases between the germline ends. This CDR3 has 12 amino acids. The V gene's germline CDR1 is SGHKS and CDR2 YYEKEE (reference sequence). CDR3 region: CASSVPKTTQFF. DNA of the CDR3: TGTGCCAGCAGCGTCCCTAAGACGACCCAGTTCTTC. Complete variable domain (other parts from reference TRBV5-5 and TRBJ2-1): DAGVTQSPTHLIKTRGQQVTLRCSPISGHKSVSWYQQVLGQGPQFIFQYYEKEERGRGNFPDRFSARQFPNYSSELNVNALLLGDSALYLCASSVPKTTQFFGPGTRLTVL.

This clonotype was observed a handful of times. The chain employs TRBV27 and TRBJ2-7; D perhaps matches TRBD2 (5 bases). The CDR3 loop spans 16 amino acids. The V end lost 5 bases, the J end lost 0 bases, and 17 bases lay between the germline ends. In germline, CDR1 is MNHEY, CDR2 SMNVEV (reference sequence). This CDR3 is CASSPTLGGPSYEQYF. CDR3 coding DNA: TGTGCCAGCAGTCCCACCTTGGGCGGGCCCTCCTACGAGCAGTACTTC.

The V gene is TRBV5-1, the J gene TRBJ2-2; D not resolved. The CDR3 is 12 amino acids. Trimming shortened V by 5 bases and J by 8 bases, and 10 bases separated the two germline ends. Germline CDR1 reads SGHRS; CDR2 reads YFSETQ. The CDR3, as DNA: TGCGCCAGCAGGTGGTCCACTGGGGAGCTGTTTTTT. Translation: CASRWSTGELFF.

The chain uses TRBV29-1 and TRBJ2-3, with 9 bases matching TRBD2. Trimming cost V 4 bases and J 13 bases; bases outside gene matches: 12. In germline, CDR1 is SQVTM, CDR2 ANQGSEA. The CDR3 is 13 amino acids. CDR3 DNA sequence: TGCAGCGTTGGCCCTTCTAGCGGGACTCAGGAGTATTTT. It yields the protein CSVGPSSGTQEYF.

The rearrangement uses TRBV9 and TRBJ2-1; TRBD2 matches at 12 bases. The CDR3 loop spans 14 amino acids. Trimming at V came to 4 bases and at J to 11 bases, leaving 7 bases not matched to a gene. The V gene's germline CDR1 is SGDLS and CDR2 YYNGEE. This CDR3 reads CASSPGTSGFKQFF. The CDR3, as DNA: TGTGCCAGCAGCCCAGGGACTAGCGGGTTTAAGCAGTTCTTC.

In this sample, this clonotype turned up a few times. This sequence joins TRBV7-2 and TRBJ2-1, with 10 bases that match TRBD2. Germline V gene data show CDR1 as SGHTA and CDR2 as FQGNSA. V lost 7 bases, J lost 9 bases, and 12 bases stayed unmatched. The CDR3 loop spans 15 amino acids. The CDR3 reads CASKAVGLATGEQFF. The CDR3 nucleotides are TGTGCCAGCAAAGCGGTGGGACTAGCGACCGGTGAGCAGTTCTTC.

CDR3 in amino acids: CASSKGTGGNEQYF. As DNA, the CDR3 is TGCGCCAGCAGCAAGGGGACAGGGGGCAATGAGCAGTACTTC. The chain employs TRBV4-1 and TRBJ2-4, with TRBD1 matching over 12 bases. Germline CDR1 and CDR2: MGHRA and YSYEKL. Trimming took 5 bases from V and 13 from J; bases not matched to a gene: 9. The CDR3 has 14 residues.

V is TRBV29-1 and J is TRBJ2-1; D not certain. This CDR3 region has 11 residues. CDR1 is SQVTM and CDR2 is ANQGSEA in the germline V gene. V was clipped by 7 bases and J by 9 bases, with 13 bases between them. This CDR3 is CSAPEVGEQFF. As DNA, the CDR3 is TGCAGCGCCCCGGAAGTTGGTGAGCAGTTCTTC.

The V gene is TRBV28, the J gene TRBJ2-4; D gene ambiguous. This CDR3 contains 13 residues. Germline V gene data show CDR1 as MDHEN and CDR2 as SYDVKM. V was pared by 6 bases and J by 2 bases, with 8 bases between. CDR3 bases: TGTGCCAGCAGGGCCATGACCAAAAACATTCAGTACTTC. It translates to CASRAMTKNIQYF.

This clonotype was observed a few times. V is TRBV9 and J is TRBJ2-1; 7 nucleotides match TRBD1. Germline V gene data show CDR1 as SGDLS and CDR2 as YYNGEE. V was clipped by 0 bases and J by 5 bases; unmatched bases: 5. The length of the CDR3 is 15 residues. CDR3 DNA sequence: TGTGCCAGCAGCGTAGAGGGACAGTCAAACAATGAGCAGTTCTTC. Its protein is CASSVEGQSNNEQFF.

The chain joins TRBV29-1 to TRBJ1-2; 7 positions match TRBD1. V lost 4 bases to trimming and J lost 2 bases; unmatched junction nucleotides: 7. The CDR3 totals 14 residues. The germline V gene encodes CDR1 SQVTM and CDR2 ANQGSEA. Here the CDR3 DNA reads TGCAGCGTTGTCGGACTACAGGGGAACTATGGCTACACCTTC. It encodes CSVVGLQGNYGYTF. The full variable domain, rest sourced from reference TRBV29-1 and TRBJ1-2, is SAVISQKPSRDICQRGTSLTIQCQVDSQVTMMFWYRQQPGQSLTLIATANQGSEATYESGFVIDKFPISRPNLTFSTLTVSNMSPEDSSIYLCSVVGLQGNYGYTFGSGTRLTVV.

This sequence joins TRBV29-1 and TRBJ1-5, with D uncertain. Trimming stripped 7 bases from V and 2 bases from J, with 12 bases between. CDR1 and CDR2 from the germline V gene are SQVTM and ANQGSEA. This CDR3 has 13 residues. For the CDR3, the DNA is TGCAGCGCCTTGCTTAACGGCAATCAGCCCCAGCATTTT. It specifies CSALLNGNQPQHF.

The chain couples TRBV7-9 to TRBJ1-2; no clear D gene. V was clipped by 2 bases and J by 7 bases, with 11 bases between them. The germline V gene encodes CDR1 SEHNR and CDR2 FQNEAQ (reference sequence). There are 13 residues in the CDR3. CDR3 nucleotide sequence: TGTGCCAGCAGCTTAAATGGAGTAGGTGGCTACACCTTC. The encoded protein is CASSLNGVGGYTF.

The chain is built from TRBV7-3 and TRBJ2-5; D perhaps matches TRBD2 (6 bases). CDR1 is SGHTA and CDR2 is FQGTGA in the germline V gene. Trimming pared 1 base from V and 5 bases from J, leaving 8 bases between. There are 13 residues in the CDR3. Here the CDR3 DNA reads TGTGCCAGCAGCTTAAATGGGGGGGAGACCCAGTACTTC. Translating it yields CASSLNGGETQYF.

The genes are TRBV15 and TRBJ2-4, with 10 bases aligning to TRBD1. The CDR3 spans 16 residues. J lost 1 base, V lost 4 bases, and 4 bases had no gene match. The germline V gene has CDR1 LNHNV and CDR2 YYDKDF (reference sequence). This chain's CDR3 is CATSTGQGLAKNIQYF. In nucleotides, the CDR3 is TGTGCCACCAGCACGGGACAGGGGTTGGCCAAAAACATTCAGTACTTC.

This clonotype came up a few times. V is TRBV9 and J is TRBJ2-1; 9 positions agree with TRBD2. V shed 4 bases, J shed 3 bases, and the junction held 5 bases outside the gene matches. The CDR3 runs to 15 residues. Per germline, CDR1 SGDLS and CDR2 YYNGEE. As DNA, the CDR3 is TGTGCCAGCAGCCTGGGACTAGCCCACTACAATGAGCAGTTCTTC. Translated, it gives CASSLGLAHYNEQFF.

CDR3 DNA: TGTGCCAGCAGCGCAGAGGGACTAATCACCGGGGAGCTGTTTTTT. Translating it yields CASSAEGLITGELFF. The chain recombines TRBV9 with TRBJ2-2; TRBD2 matches 7 bases. V trimming: 3 bases; J trimming: 4 bases; junction bases outside the gene matches: 6. CDR1 is SGDLS and CDR2 is YYNGEE in the germline V gene. This CDR3 contains 15 residues.

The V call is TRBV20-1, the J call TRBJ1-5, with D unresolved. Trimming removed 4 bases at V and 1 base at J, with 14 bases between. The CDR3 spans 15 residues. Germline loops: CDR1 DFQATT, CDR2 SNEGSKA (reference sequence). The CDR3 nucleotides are TGCAGTGCTAAACAGTCCGGTGGGAGCAATCAGCCCCAGCATTTT. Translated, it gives CSAKQSGGSNQPQHF.

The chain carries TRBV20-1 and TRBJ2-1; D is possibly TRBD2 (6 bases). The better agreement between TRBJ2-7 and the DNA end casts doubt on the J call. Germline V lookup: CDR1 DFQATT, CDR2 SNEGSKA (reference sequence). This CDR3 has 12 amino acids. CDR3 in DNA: TGCAGTGGCGGGAAAGCCTACAATGAGCAGTACTTC. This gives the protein CSGGKAYNEQYF.